This passage covers 4 T cell receptor beta chains from one sample sequenced in a study of control samples from healthy donors and cancer patients. Generated by immunoSEQ multiplex PCR, the TCRdb table keeps only in-frame clones and is missing some. The sample shows roughly 190,000 clones, and around 2% sits with its ten largest clones. Sequenced: blood. These TCRs come from a woman aged 30 to 39 in good health.

CDR3 loop: CASSADSTDTQYF. The CDR3 nucleotides read TGTGCCAGTAGTGCCGACAGCACAGATACGCAGTATTTT. This chain links TRBV19 with TRBJ2-3; unclear D gene. The germline gives CDR1 LNHDA, CDR2 SQIVND (reference sequence). V was shortened by 5 bases and J by 0 bases, with 6 bases between the two germline ends. This CDR3 region has 13 residues.

The V and J genes are TRBV19 and TRBJ1-5; 8 nucleotides align to TRBD1. CDR3 length equals 14 residues. CDR1 and CDR2 from the germline V gene are LNHDA and SQIVND (reference sequence). The junction had 7 bases not matched to a gene; V was cut back by 7 bases and J by 5 bases. The CDR3 reads CASTDRELDQPQHF. CDR3 bases: TGTGCCAGTACGGACAGGGAACTGGATCAGCCCCAGCATTTT.

The rearrangement joins TRBV19 to TRBJ1-2, with TRBD1 as a possible D gene (6 bases). Deletions cut 5 bases from V and 4 bases from J, with 14 bases between. Germline V lookup: CDR1 LNHDA, CDR2 SQIVND (reference sequence). There are 14 residues in the CDR3. The CDR3 DNA reads TGTGCCAGTAGTCTGGGGCAGGGGTCCTATGGCTACACCTTC. Translated: CASSLGQGSYGYTF.

A word on this clone: The same CDR3 is also encoded by other DNA sequences in this sample. The CDR3 loop reads CASSLGYTEAFF. CDR3 in DNA: TGTGCCAGCAGTTTAGGATACACTGAAGCTTTCTTT. The chain carries TRBV12-3 or TRBV12-4 and TRBJ1-1; D remains unclear. The CDR3 length is 12 residues. Trimming pared 1 base from V and 3 bases from J, leaving 3 bases between.